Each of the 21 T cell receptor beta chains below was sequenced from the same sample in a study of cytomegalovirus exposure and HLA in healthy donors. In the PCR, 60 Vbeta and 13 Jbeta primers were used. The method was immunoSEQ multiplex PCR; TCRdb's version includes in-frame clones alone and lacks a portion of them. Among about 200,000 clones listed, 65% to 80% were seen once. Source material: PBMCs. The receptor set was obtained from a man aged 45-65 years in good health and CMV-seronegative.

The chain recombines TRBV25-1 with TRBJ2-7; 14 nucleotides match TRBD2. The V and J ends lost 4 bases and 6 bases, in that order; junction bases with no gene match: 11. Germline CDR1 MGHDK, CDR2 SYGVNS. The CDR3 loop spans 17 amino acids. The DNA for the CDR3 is TGTGCCAGCAGTGTCGGACTAGCGGGAGGCCGCAGAGGCGAGCAGTACTTC. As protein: CASSVGLAGGRRGEQYF.

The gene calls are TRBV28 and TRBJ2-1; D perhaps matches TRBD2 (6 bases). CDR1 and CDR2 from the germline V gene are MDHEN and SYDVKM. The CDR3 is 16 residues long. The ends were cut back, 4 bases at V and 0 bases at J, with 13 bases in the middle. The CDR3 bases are TGTGCCAGCAGTTCGCTAGACGGGAGCTCCTACAATGAGCAGTTCTTC. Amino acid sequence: CASSSLDGSSYNEQFF.

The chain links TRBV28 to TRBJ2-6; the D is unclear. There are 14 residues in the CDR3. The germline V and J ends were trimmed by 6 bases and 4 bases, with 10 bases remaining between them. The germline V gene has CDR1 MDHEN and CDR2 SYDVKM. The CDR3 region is CASSPALGANVLTF. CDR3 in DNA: TGTGCCAGCAGCCCGGCACTAGGGGCCAACGTCCTGACTTTC.

The CDR3 DNA sequence: TGTGCCAGCAGTTTTTGGACAGGGGGGTCCTACGAGCAGTACTTC. It is translated as CASSFWTGGSYEQYF. The chain combines TRBV11-2 with TRBJ2-7; 10 bases align to TRBD1. Germline V gene data show CDR1 as SGHAT and CDR2 as FQNNGV. The CDR3 is 15 residues long. J gave up 1 base and V 6 bases, and 6 bases lay outside the gene matches.

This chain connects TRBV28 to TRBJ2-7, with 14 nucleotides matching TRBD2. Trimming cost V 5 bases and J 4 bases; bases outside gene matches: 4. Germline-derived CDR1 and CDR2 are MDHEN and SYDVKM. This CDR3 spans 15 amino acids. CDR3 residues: CASSLGTSGRYEQYF. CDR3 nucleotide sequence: TGTGCCAGCAGTCTCGGGACTAGCGGGAGATACGAGCAGTACTTC.

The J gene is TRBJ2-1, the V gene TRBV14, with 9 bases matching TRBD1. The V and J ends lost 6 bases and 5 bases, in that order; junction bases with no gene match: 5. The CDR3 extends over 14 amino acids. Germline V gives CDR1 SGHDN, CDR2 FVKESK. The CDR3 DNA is TGTGCCAGCAGGCACGACAGGGGGAACAATGAGCAGTTCTTC. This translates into CASRHDRGNNEQFF. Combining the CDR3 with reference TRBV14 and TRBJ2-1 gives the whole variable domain EAGVTQFPSHSVIEKGQTVTLRCDPISGHDNLYWYRRVMGKEIKFLLHFVKESKQDESGMPNNRFLAERTGGTYSTLKVQPAELEDSGVYFCASRHDRGNNEQFFGPGTRLTVL.

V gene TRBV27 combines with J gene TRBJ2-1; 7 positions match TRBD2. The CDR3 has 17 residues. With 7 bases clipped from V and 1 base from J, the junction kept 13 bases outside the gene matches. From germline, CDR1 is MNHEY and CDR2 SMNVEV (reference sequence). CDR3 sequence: CASTPMGREPSYNEQFF. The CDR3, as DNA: TGTGCCAGCACCCCGATGGGGAGGGAACCTTCCTACAATGAGCAGTTCTTC.

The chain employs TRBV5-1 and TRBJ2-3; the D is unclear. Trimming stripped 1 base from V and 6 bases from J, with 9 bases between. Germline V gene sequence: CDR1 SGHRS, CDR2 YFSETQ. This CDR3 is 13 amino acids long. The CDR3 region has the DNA TGCGCCAGCAGCTTGAACTATCCGGATACGCAGTATTTT. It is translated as CASSLNYPDTQYF.

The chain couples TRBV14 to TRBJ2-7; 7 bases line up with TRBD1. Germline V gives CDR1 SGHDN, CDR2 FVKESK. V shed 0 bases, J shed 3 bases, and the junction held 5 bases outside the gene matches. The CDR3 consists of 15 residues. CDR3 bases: TGTGCCAGCAGCCAAGATAGGCGACAGGGCTACGAGCAGTACTTC. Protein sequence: CASSQDRRQGYEQYF.

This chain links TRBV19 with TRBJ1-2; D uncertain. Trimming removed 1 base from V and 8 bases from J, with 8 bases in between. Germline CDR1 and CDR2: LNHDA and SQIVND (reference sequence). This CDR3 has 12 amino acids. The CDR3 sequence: CASSIGGVGYTF. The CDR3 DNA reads TGTGCCAGTAGTATAGGCGGGGTCGGCTACACCTTC.

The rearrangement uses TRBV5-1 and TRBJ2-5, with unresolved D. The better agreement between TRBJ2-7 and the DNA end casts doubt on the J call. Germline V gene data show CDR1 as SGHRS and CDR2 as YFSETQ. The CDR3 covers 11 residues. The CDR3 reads CASSSVYEQYF. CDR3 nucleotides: TGCGCCAGCAGTTCTGTGTACGAGCAGTACTTC.

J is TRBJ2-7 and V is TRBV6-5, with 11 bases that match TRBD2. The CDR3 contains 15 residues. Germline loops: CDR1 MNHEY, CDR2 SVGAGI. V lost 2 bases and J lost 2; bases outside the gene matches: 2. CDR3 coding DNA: TGTGCCAGCAGTTACGGGACTAGCGGCCCCTACGAGCAGTACTTC. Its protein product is CASSYGTSGPYEQYF.

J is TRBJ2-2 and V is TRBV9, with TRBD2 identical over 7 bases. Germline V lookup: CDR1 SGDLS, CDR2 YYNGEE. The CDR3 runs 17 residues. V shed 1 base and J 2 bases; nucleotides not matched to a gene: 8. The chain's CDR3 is CASSVRLREVNTGELFF. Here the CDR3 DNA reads TGTGCCAGCAGCGTACGGCTACGGGAGGTAAACACCGGGGAGCTGTTTTTT.

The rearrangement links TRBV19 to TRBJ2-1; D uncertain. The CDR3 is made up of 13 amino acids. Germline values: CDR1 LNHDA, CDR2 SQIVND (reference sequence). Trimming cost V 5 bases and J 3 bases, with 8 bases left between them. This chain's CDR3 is CASSLAVYNEQFF. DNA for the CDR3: TGTGCCAGTAGTCTTGCGGTCTACAATGAGCAGTTCTTC.

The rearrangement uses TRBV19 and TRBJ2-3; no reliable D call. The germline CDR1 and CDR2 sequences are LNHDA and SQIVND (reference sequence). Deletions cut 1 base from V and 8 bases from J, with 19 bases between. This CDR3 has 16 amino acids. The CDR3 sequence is CASSIGRGTAPATQYF. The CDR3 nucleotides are TGTGCCAGTAGTATAGGTCGCGGCACCGCCCCGGCTACGCAGTATTTT.

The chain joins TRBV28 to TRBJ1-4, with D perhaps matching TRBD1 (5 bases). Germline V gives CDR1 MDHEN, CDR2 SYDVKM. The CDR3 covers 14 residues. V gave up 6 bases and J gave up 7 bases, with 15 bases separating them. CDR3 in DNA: TGTGCCAGCAGGTGGGGGGGGTCGAGTGAAAAACTGTTTTTT. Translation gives CASRWGGSSEKLFF. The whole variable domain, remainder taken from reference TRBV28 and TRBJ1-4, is DVKVTQSSRYLVKRTGEKVFLECVQDMDHENMFWYRQDPGLGLRLIYFSYDVKMKEKGDIPEGYSVSREKKERFSLILESASTNQTSMYLCASRWGGSSEKLFFGSGTQLSVL.

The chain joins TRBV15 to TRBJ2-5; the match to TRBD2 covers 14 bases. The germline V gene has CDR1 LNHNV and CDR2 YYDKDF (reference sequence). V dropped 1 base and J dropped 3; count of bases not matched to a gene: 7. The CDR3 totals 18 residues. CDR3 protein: CATSRGAGLAGVEETQYF. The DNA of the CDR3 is TGTGCCACCAGCAGAGGGGCGGGACTAGCGGGAGTGGAAGAGACCCAGTACTTC.

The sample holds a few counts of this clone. DNA for the CDR3: TGTGCCAGCCTCTCACTAGCGGGAGTTGGGGAGACCCAGTACTTC. Translated: CASLSLAGVGETQYF. This chain uses TRBV6-4 with TRBJ2-5, with 11 bases that match TRBD2. This CDR3 has 15 residues. V was pared by 8 bases and J by 5 bases, with 10 bases of the junction left unmatched. Looked up from germline, CDR1 is MRHNA and CDR2 is SNTAGT.

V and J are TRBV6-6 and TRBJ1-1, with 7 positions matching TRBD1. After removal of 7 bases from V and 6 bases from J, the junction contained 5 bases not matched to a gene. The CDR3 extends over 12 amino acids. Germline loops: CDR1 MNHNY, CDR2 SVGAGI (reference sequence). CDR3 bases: TGTGCCAGCACTCGACAGGGCGCTGAAGCTTTCTTT. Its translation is CASTRQGAEAFF.

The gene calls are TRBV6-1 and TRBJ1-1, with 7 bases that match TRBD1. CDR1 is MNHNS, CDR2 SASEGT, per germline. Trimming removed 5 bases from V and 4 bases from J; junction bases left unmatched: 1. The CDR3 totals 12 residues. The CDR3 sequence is CASSRTGTEAFF. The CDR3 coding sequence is TGTGCCAGCAGTAGGACAGGCACTGAAGCTTTCTTT.

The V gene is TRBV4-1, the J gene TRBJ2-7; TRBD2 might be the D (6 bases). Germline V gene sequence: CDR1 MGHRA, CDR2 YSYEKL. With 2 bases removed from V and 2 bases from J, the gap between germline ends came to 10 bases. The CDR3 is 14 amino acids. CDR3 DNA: TGCGCCAGCAGCCAACCCGGAGGGGCCTACGAGCAGTACTTC. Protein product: CASSQPGGAYEQYF.